The sequence of this TCR beta chain was determined in a study of blood T cell repertoires in COVID-19. Study overall: PBMCs, B-cell-depleted T cells, or T cells were the source of the cDNA or gDNA that made up the material.

Methods used by the authors: Using reference gene primer amplification, nucleated cell counts were estimated. Generated by immunoSEQ multiplex PCR, the TCRdb table keeps only in-frame clones and is missing some. The V and J calls and clone size come from that table; D and trimming were worked out from the DNA. Of 130,000 to 150,000 clones in the sample, 80% to 90% were seen once. The V and J ends lost 8 bases and 8 bases respectively, with 18 bases between them. Germline V lookup: CDR1 SNHLY, CDR2 FYNNEI. CDR3 length: 14 amino acids. The V call is TRBV2, the J call TRBJ1-4; no definite D call. The TCR was taken from a woman aged 60 to 75 with active COVID-19. Sequenced input: peripheral blood. The CDR3 nucleotides are TGTGCCAGCGGCCGGGAGCTTGGTCGGGAAAAACTGTTTTTT. It yields the protein CASGRELGREKLFF.